Listed here are 27 T cell receptor beta chains from one sample, sequenced in a study of blood T cell repertoires in COVID-19 (dated by TCRdb to the early 2020s). The method was the immunoSEQ multiplex PCR assay. This immuneACCESS table, as held by TCRdb, lists in-frame sequences with V and J called but not all clones. Of the missing ones, under half trace to an unresolved V gene in checked studies; the others have no known cause. For this sample the table gives about 150,000 clones, of which roughly 80% were detected only once. The ten largest clones add up to 9% to 14% of the sample. The specimen was peripheral blood. The receptors stem from a woman aged 55-70 years with COVID-19, enrolled during active disease.

This rearrangement joins TRBV25-1 to TRBJ2-1, with 8 bases lining up with TRBD1. V lost 9 bases to trimming and J lost 8 bases; unmatched junction nucleotides: 15. This CDR3 is 15 amino acids long. Germline assignment: CDR1 MGHDK and CDR2 SYGVNS. CDR3 region: CASTQGEAQGDEQFF. The DNA of the CDR3 is TGTGCCAGTACACAGGGGGAAGCTCAGGGGGATGAGCAGTTCTTC.

V is TRBV7-3 and J is TRBJ1-6; 11 bases agree with TRBD1. Germline CDR1 reads SGHTA; CDR2 reads FQGTGA. The CDR3 sequence is 13 residues long. The ends lost 8 bases at V and 9 bases at J; junction bases unmatched: 3. CDR3 coding DNA: TGTGCCAGCGCGGGACAGGGGGGTTCACCCCTCCACTTT. Translated, it gives CASAGQGGSPLHF.

The CDR3 DNA sequence: TGTGCCAGCAGCCCCACCCGACAGGGGCGAGGCTACACCTTC. Its translation: CASSPTRQGRGYTF. The genes are TRBV14 and TRBJ1-2; 8 nucleotides agree with TRBD1. Trimming took 4 bases from V and 8 from J; bases not matched to a gene: 9. CDR1 SGHDN and CDR2 FVKESK come from the germline V gene. This CDR3 is 14 amino acids long.

The rearrangement links TRBV19 to TRBJ2-3; D unresolved. Trimming stripped 8 bases from V and 0 bases from J, with 15 bases between. This CDR3 is 15 amino acids long. Germline V gene data show CDR1 as LNHDA and CDR2 as SQIVND (reference sequence). For the CDR3, the DNA is TGTGCCAGTTCGATACAGCATTCTAGCACAGATACGCAGTATTTT. This encodes CASSIQHSSTDTQYF.

The chain has TRBV29-1 and TRBJ1-1; 7 bases agree with TRBD1. Trimming at V came to 6 bases and at J to 0 bases, leaving 7 bases not matched to a gene. The germline CDR1 and CDR2 sequences are SQVTM and ANQGSEA. The CDR3 sequence is 14 residues long. The CDR3 is CSVSRGTMNTEAFF. The CDR3 nucleotides are TGCAGCGTGAGCAGGGGGACCATGAACACTGAAGCTTTCTTT.

This clone is a singleton in its sample. The V call is TRBV7-6, the J call TRBJ2-2; 10 bases map to TRBD1. Germline V gives CDR1 SGHVS, CDR2 FNYEAQ. The CDR3 length is 15 residues. V lost 8 bases to trimming and J lost 4 bases; unmatched junction nucleotides: 7. CDR3 sequence reads: CASGTGTGVTGELFF. In DNA form, the CDR3 reads TGTGCCAGCGGAACCGGGACAGGGGTCACCGGGGAGCTGTTTTTT.

The rearrangement links TRBV27 to TRBJ2-7; TRBD1 is a possible D gene (6 bases). The CDR3 length is 13 residues. Trimming took off 6 bases at V and 0 bases at J, with 9 bases between the two ends. Germline CDR1 MNHEY, CDR2 SMNVEV (reference sequence). This CDR3 is CASSEQGSYEQYF. The CDR3 DNA sequence: TGTGCCAGCAGCGAACAGGGCTCCTACGAGCAGTACTTC.

The chain recombines TRBV12-3 or TRBV12-4 with TRBJ1-3; D is unclear. The V end was cut by 4 bases, the J end by 4 bases, with 8 bases between. The CDR3 has 13 residues. The CDR3 region has the DNA TGTGCCAGCAGTTCCAACATCGGAAACACCATATATTTT. Amino acids: CASSSNIGNTIYF.

The V gene is TRBV5-1, the J gene TRBJ2-6; possible D gene TRBD1, 5 bases. The V gene lost 4 bases and the J gene lost 0 bases, with 11 bases spanning the gap. CDR1 and CDR2 (germline): SGHRS, YFSETQ. This CDR3 is 16 amino acids long. The CDR3 region is CASSPPTGSGANVLTF. CDR3 coding DNA: TGCGCCAGCAGCCCCCCAACAGGCTCTGGGGCCAACGTCCTGACTTTC.

The chain joins TRBV5-1 to TRBJ2-5; tentative D call: TRBD2 (6 bases). V shed 0 bases and J shed 2 bases, with 11 bases lying between them. The V gene's germline CDR1 is SGHRS and CDR2 YFSETQ. The CDR3 sequence is 15 residues long. CDR3: CASSLEAGRQETQYF. The CDR3 DNA follows: TGCGCCAGCAGCTTGGAAGCGGGTAGGCAAGAGACCCAGTACTTC.

V and J are TRBV15 and TRBJ1-2; D unclear. Germline V gives CDR1 LNHNV, CDR2 YYDKDF (reference sequence). The CDR3 has 14 amino acids. With 0 bases removed from V and 2 bases from J, the gap between germline ends came to 7 bases. The CDR3: CATSRDLTNYGYTF. The CDR3 DNA sequence: TGTGCCACCAGCAGAGACCTTACAAACTATGGCTACACCTTC.

The J gene is TRBJ1-1, the V gene TRBV19; D might be TRBD1 (6 bases). The V and J ends lost 1 base and 7 bases respectively, with 13 bases between them. The CDR3 is made up of 14 amino acids. The germline V gene encodes CDR1 LNHDA and CDR2 SQIVND (reference sequence). For the CDR3, the DNA is TGTGCCAGTAGTATAGGGATGAGGGGGAGTGAAGCTTTCTTT. Protein sequence: CASSIGMRGSEAFF.

This rearrangement joins TRBV7-9 to TRBJ2-2; D call uncertain. This CDR3 comprises 14 residues. Germline CDR1 is SEHNR and CDR2 is FQNEAQ (reference sequence). With 4 bases removed from V and 0 bases from J, the gap between germline ends came to 6 bases. The CDR3 region has the DNA TGTGCCAGCAGCTACTTGGCGAACACCGGGGAGCTGTTTTTT. Translating gives CASSYLANTGELFF.

This chain links TRBV6-5 with TRBJ2-1; TRBD1 agrees at 9 bases. CDR3 size: 15 residues. Germline V gene lookup returns CDR1 MNHEY and CDR2 SVGAGI. V shed 6 bases and J 4 bases; nucleotides not matched to a gene: 7. CDR3: CASSQQGAVYNEQFF. Written as DNA, the CDR3 is TGTGCCAGCAGCCAACAGGGGGCGGTGTACAATGAGCAGTTCTTC.

The rearrangement links TRBV7-2 to TRBJ2-1; 9 bases line up with TRBD1. The CDR3 is made up of 16 amino acids. V shed 3 bases, J shed 3 bases, and the junction held 6 bases outside the gene matches. Germline lookup yields CDR1 SGHTA and CDR2 FQGNSA. CDR3 amino acids: CASSFAGTGLYNEQFF. For the CDR3, the DNA is TGTGCCAGCAGCTTCGCCGGGACAGGGCTCTACAATGAGCAGTTCTTC.

This clone showed up just once. The chain couples TRBV27 to TRBJ1-2; 7 positions match TRBD1. With V trimmed by 0 bases and J by 4 bases, 11 bases remained unmatched. This CDR3 comprises 17 residues. The germline CDR1 and CDR2 sequences are MNHEY and SMNVEV (reference sequence). CDR3 bases: TGTGCCAGCAGTTTATCGGAGAGGACAGGAACGATCTATGGCTACACCTTC. Translating gives CASSLSERTGTIYGYTF.

The chain carries TRBV10-3 and TRBJ1-1; D is uncertain. The CDR3 runs 13 residues. The germline V gene encodes CDR1 ENHRY and CDR2 SYGVKD. V was cut by 9 bases and J by 4 bases, with 15 bases left in between. The CDR3 region is CAIADSRGTEAFF. The CDR3, as DNA: TGTGCCATTGCGGACTCCCGGGGCACTGAAGCTTTCTTT.

This clone was recorded only once. The chain uses TRBV7-6 and TRBJ1-3; TRBD1 agrees at 9 bases. From germline, CDR1 is SGHVS and CDR2 FNYEAQ. CDR3 length equals 15 residues. V lost 4 bases to trimming and J lost 4 bases; unmatched junction nucleotides: 5. CDR3 nucleotides: TGTGCCAGCAGCTCGGGACAGGGATCAGGAAACACCATATATTTT. It yields the protein CASSSGQGSGNTIYF.

V is TRBV6-5 and J is TRBJ2-1; 7 bases align to TRBD1. The junction had 9 bases not matched to a gene; V was cut back by 8 bases and J by 5 bases. CDR3 length equals 14 residues. Germline lookup yields CDR1 MNHEY and CDR2 SVGAGI. In DNA form, the CDR3 reads TGTGCCAGCTCTCACGACAGGGAACACAATGAGCAGTTCTTC. Its protein is CASSHDREHNEQFF.

The V gene is TRBV5-5, the J gene TRBJ1-1; the D is unclear. The CDR3 is 14 residues long. The germline gives CDR1 SGHKS, CDR2 YYEKEE (reference sequence). Between the trimmed V and J ends, which lost 4 bases and 1 base, there was a span of 11 bases. The DNA of the CDR3 is TGTGCCAGCAGCGCGGCCGCCGCGAACACTGAAGCTTTCTTT. Translating it yields CASSAAAANTEAFF.

The chain uses TRBV19 and TRBJ2-1; TRBD1 agrees at 10 bases. V gave up 9 bases and J gave up 3 bases; unmatched junction bases: 14. The germline gives CDR1 LNHDA, CDR2 SQIVND (reference sequence). CDR3 length: 17 amino acids. This chain's CDR3 is CASRDRGGPRGYNEQFF. The CDR3, as DNA: TGTGCCAGCCGGGACAGGGGAGGCCCAAGGGGCTACAATGAGCAGTTCTTC.

V usage is TRBV6-5 and J usage is TRBJ2-7; D is perhaps TRBD1 (5 bases). CDR1 is MNHEY and CDR2 is SVGAGI in the germline V gene. The CDR3 is 14 amino acids. Trimming left V 6 bases short and J 2 bases short, with 14 bases between. CDR3 residues: CASSPPGSPYEQYV. The CDR3 region has the DNA TGTGCCAGCAGCCCCCCAGGGTCCCCCTACGAGCAGTACGTC.

The CDR3 DNA reads TGTGCCAGCAGTTACGATCTAGCGGGAGATAACACCGGGGAGCTGTTTTTT. This encodes CASSYDLAGDNTGELFF. The chain carries TRBV6-2 or TRBV6-3 and TRBJ2-2, with 10 bases fitting TRBD2. Losses at the gene ends were 2 bases for V and 2 bases for J; bases not matched to a gene: 5. Germline values: CDR1 MNHEY, CDR2 SVGEGT. The CDR3 spans 17 residues.

This chain connects TRBV10-2 to TRBJ2-1; 8 bases fit TRBD2. The germline gives CDR1 WSHSY, CDR2 SAAADI. Germline trimming cut 4 bases from V and 4 bases from J; bases unmatched to any gene: 6. The CDR3 has 15 residues. CDR3 sequence reads: CASSVTSGYYNEQFF. The CDR3 nucleotides are TGCGCCAGCAGTGTAACTAGCGGTTATTACAATGAGCAGTTCTTC.

The CDR3 DNA is TGCGCCAGCAGGTTTGGGGGACAGGGGCCCCGAGGAGATACGCAGTATTTT. This gives the protein CASRFGGQGPRGDTQYF. The chain uses TRBV5-1 and TRBJ2-3; 10 bases are a match to TRBD1. Germline CDR1 reads SGHRS; CDR2 reads YFSETQ. V shed 5 bases and J 5 bases; nucleotides not matched to a gene: 14. The CDR3 has 17 residues.

The chain combines TRBV24-1 with TRBJ1-4, with 8 bases fitting TRBD1. Trimming took 6 bases from V and 7 from J; bases not matched to a gene: 6. This CDR3 contains 14 residues. Germline V gene data show CDR1 as KGHDR and CDR2 as SFDVKD. The CDR3 bases are TGTGCCACCAGTCAGGGGGCTGAAGGTGAAAAACTGTTTTTT. Residues: CATSQGAEGEKLFF.

CDR3 nucleotide sequence: TGTGCCAGCGGGATTAGGAGACAGGGGAGCTATGGCTACACCTTC. This codes for CASGIRRQGSYGYTF. The chain employs TRBV7-6 and TRBJ1-2, with TRBD1 identical over 8 bases. This CDR3 comprises 15 residues. Per germline, CDR1 SGHVS and CDR2 FNYEAQ. V was clipped by 8 bases and J by 4 bases; unmatched bases: 12.